The 26 T cell receptor beta chains presented below share a single source sample, sequenced in a study of blood T cell repertoires in COVID-19 (dated by TCRdb to about 2020). The library relied on the immunoSEQ multiplex PCR assay. In TCRdb, the immuneACCESS table is reduced to in-frame sequences with V and J assigned. These tables do not hold every clone; where another copy was compared, an unresolved V gene accounts for under half, and the others remain unexplained. This sample is represented by 250,000 to 400,000 clones; 85% of them were singletons. Together, the top ten hold approximately 1.9% of the sample. What was sequenced was PBMCs or T cells enriched from blood (not recorded which). These receptors all stem from a woman aged 25 to 39 who had been exposed to COVID-19.

The chain couples TRBV5-1 to TRBJ2-7; 12 bases map to TRBD2. The V gene end was trimmed by 4 bases and the J gene end by 3 bases; junction bases not matched to a gene: 5. This CDR3 spans 15 amino acids. Germline CDR1 reads SGHRS; CDR2 reads YFSETQ. The CDR3 nucleotides are TGCGCCAGCAGCAGGGGACTAGCGGGCGACTACGAGCAGTACTTC. It codes for CASSRGLAGDYEQYF.

This clone was picked up one time. The chain has TRBV2 and TRBJ1-3; 8 positions match TRBD1. The CDR3 has 16 amino acids. The V gene end was trimmed by 6 bases and the J gene end by 3 bases; junction bases not matched to a gene: 10. Germline V CDR1 and CDR2: SNHLY, FYNNEI. As DNA, the CDR3 is TGTGCCAGCAGAGCCGAGACAGGGGCGTTTGGAAACACCATATATTTT. Encoded protein: CASRAETGAFGNTIYF.

In its sample, this clone was seen many times. V gene TRBV5-8 combines with J gene TRBJ2-3; D call uncertain. The CDR3 consists of 11 residues. The germline CDR1 and CDR2 sequences are SGHTS and YDEGEE. V gave up 4 bases and J gave up 5 bases, with 5 bases separating them. CDR3 sequence (DNA): TGTGCCAGCAGCCGCAGAGATACGCAGTATTTT. It translates to CASSRRDTQYF.

The V call is TRBV19, the J call TRBJ2-2, with 7 bases fitting TRBD1. The CDR3 extends over 15 amino acids. V shed 4 bases, J shed 0 bases, and the junction held 2 bases outside the gene matches. Germline values: CDR1 LNHDA, CDR2 SQIVND (reference sequence). The CDR3 DNA follows: TGTGCCAGTAGTAGGGACAGAACGAACACCGGGGAGCTGTTTTTT. Translating gives CASSRDRTNTGELFF.

This chain uses TRBV27 with TRBJ1-1; 8 bases map to TRBD1. With V trimmed by 4 bases and J by 5 bases, 12 bases remained unmatched. The germline CDR1 and CDR2 sequences are MNHEY and SMNVEV (reference sequence). CDR3 length: 16 amino acids. CDR3: CASSSHGTGRETEAFF. The CDR3 DNA follows: TGTGCCAGCAGTTCCCACGGGACAGGTCGGGAAACTGAAGCTTTCTTT.

This clone was recorded at least ten times. This chain uses TRBV2 with TRBJ1-4; TRBD1 matches at 7 bases. The CDR3 is 15 residues long. Germline CDR1 is SNHLY and CDR2 is FYNNEI. The ends lost 4 bases at V and 3 bases at J; junction bases unmatched: 5. CDR3 DNA sequence: TGTGCCAGCAGTGTTAGGGGGCCGGCTAATGAAAAACTGTTTTTT. Protein sequence: CASSVRGPANEKLFF.

V and J are TRBV7-2 and TRBJ1-2; D may be TRBD1 (6 bases). Germline CDR1 SGHTA, CDR2 FQGNSA. The CDR3 sequence is 13 residues long. Trimming cost V 6 bases and J 5 bases, with 13 bases left between them. This chain's CDR3 is CASSSGVQYGYTF. CDR3 nucleotide sequence: TGTGCCAGCAGTTCAGGGGTTCAGTATGGCTACACCTTC.

V usage is TRBV30 and J usage is TRBJ2-3; 11 nucleotides match TRBD1. CDR1 and CDR2 from the germline V gene are GTSNPN and SVGIG (reference sequence). This CDR3 is built from 20 residues. The trim removed 1 base at V and 2 bases at J, leaving 17 bases unmatched. The DNA of the CDR3 is TGTGCCTGGAGTGGTATTGGACAGGGGGCTGTTTATGTGCTCACAGATACGCAGTATTTT. Protein sequence: CAWSGIGQGAVYVLTDTQYF.

The chain has TRBV2 and TRBJ1-5, with D perhaps matching TRBD1 (5 bases). V gave up 7 bases and J gave up 0 bases, with 22 bases separating them. Looked up from germline, CDR1 is SNHLY and CDR2 is FYNNEI. The CDR3 is 18 residues long. CDR3 sequence (DNA): TGTGCCAGCACCACCCCGGAAGGAGGGGCCCGTAGCAATCAGCCCCAGCATTTT. Translation: CASTTPEGGARSNQPQHF.

This clone was observed once. V is TRBV28 and J is TRBJ1-1; 7 bases align to TRBD1. CDR1 is MDHEN, CDR2 SYDVKM, per germline. The CDR3 is 14 residues long. V shed 6 bases, J shed 5 bases, and the junction held 9 bases outside the gene matches. The CDR3 sequence: CASSSGGSSTEAFF. Here the CDR3 DNA reads TGTGCCAGCAGCTCAGGGGGTTCGAGTACTGAAGCTTTCTTT.

V and J are TRBV28 and TRBJ1-2; TRBD1 agrees at 8 bases. With 8 bases clipped from V and 5 bases from J, the junction kept 10 bases outside the gene matches. CDR3 length: 14 residues. Germline CDR1 reads MDHEN; CDR2 reads SYDVKM. The DNA of the CDR3 is TGTGCCAGCCGTAGTACAGGGGGAAGTTATGGCTACACCTTC. Residues: CASRSTGGSYGYTF.

The chain joins TRBV6-2 or TRBV6-3 to TRBJ2-7; tentative D call: TRBD1 (5 bases). V gave up 5 bases and J gave up 3 bases, with 14 bases separating them. Germline V lookup: CDR1 MNHEY, CDR2 SVGEGT. The CDR3 is 14 amino acids. CDR3 amino acids: CASSGQGVIYEQYF. CDR3 nucleotides: TGTGCCAGCAGTGGGCAGGGCGTAATCTACGAGCAGTACTTC.

J is TRBJ1-1 and V is TRBV28; D unclear. Germline V gives CDR1 MDHEN, CDR2 SYDVKM. V lost 3 bases and J 0 bases, leaving 5 bases between the germline ends. The CDR3 spans 13 residues. The CDR3 is CASSFRMNTEAFF. CDR3 DNA sequence: TGTGCCAGCAGTTTTCGTATGAACACTGAAGCTTTCTTT.

The genes are TRBV9 and TRBJ2-7; unclear D gene. CDR1 SGDLS and CDR2 YYNGEE come from the germline V gene. Trimming took 1 base from V and 3 from J, leaving 8 bases between them. The CDR3 runs to 13 residues. The CDR3 bases are TGTGCCAGCAGCGTAAGCCTAAACTACGAGCAGTACTTC. The encoded protein is CASSVSLNYEQYF.

The genes are TRBV27 and TRBJ1-5; D might be TRBD1 (5 bases). The CDR3 runs 13 residues. Trimming removed 6 bases at V and 3 bases at J, with 9 bases between. Per the germline V gene, CDR1 is MNHEY and CDR2 is SMNVEV (reference sequence). In DNA form, the CDR3 reads TGTGCCAGCAGAGACAGCGTCAATCAGCCCCAGCATTTT. As protein: CASRDSVNQPQHF.

The V call is TRBV7-2, the J call TRBJ1-6; no reliable D call. The CDR3 is made up of 13 amino acids. Germline-derived CDR1 and CDR2 are SGHTA and FQGNSA. V lost 7 bases and J lost 9, with 13 bases in between. CDR3 protein: CASTTRSGSPLHF. The CDR3 nucleotides read TGTGCCAGCACCACAAGGAGTGGTTCACCCCTCCACTTT.

This clone was detected only a few times. The germline gene is not matched at one end of the junction; a read error may be the cause. This chain links TRBV2 with TRBJ2-7, with 8 nucleotides matching TRBD1. The CDR3 totals 13 residues. Germline V gene sequence: CDR1 SNHLY, CDR2 FYNNEI. The CDR3 sequence: CASIRGQAYEQYF. DNA for the CDR3: TGTGCCAGCATAAGGGGACAGGCCTACGAACAGTACTTC.

The CDR3 nucleotides read TGTGCCTGGAGTGGGGAGGGGTGCTATGGCTACACCTTC. Amino acids: CAWSGEGCYGYTF. The chain recombines TRBV30 with TRBJ1-2; D might be TRBD1 (5 bases). Germline V gene lookup returns CDR1 GTSNPN and CDR2 SVGIG (reference sequence). The germline V and J ends were trimmed by 1 base and 4 bases, with 10 bases remaining between them. CDR3 size: 13 residues.

V usage is TRBV30 and J usage is TRBJ1-2, with D tentatively TRBD1 (6 bases). Trimming stripped 3 bases from V and 4 bases from J, with 15 bases between. Germline-derived CDR1 and CDR2 are GTSNPN and SVGIG (reference sequence). The CDR3 loop spans 14 amino acids. The CDR3 DNA follows: TGTGCCTGGAGCCCCCAGGACAGCCTCTATGGCTACACCTTC. Protein: CAWSPQDSLYGYTF. The complete variable domain, with remaining parts taken from reference TRBV30 and TRBJ1-2, reads SQTIHQWPATLVQPVGSPLSLECTVEGTSNPNLYWYRQAAGRGLQLLFYSVGIGQISSEVPQNLSASRPQDRQFILSSKKLLLSDSGFYLCAWSPQDSLYGYTFGSGTRLTVV.

The chain combines TRBV10-3 with TRBJ1-4, with 8 nucleotides matching TRBD1. Germline loops: CDR1 ENHRY, CDR2 SYGVKD. The CDR3 contains 14 residues. J lost 4 bases, V lost 3 bases, and 1 base had no gene match. The CDR3 sequence is CAISEQGVNEKLFF. The CDR3 coding sequence is TGTGCCATCAGTGAACAGGGGGTTAATGAAAAACTGTTTTTT.

The chain employs TRBV30 and TRBJ2-1; TRBD2 matches at 9 bases. Germline-derived CDR1 and CDR2 are GTSNPN and SVGIG (reference sequence). This CDR3 region has 15 residues. Trimming removed 4 bases from V and 5 bases from J; junction bases left unmatched: 9. The CDR3 is CAWTPGLAGNNEQFF. DNA of the CDR3: TGTGCCTGGACCCCGGGGCTAGCGGGAAACAATGAGCAGTTCTTC. Full variable domain (outside the CDR3, taken from reference TRBV30 and TRBJ2-1): SQTIHQWPATLVQPVGSPLSLECTVEGTSNPNLYWYRQAAGRGLQLLFYSVGIGQISSEVPQNLSASRPQDRQFILSSKKLLLSDSGFYLCAWTPGLAGNNEQFFGPGTRLTVL.

The chain is built from TRBV28 and TRBJ1-1, with TRBD1 identical over 7 bases. This CDR3 spans 14 amino acids. Germline CDR1 is MDHEN and CDR2 is SYDVKM. V shed 4 bases, J shed 5 bases, and the junction held 7 bases outside the gene matches. The CDR3 nucleotides read TGTGCCAGCAGTTCCCCCGGGACAGCGACTGAAGCTTTCTTT. Its protein product is CASSSPGTATEAFF.

The CDR3 loop is CASSQVSVRAYNEQFF. The DNA of the CDR3 is TGCGCCAGCAGCCAGGTTAGCGTCCGAGCCTACAATGAGCAGTTCTTC. The V call is TRBV4-1, the J call TRBJ2-1; perhaps TRBD2 as D (5 bases). V lost 3 bases and J lost 2, with 14 bases in between. CDR1 is MGHRA and CDR2 is YSYEKL in the germline V gene. The CDR3 is 16 residues long.

This clone was detected a few times. The CDR3 loop reads CASRQTGEYGYTF. CDR3 nucleotide sequence: TGTGCCAGCAGACAGACAGGGGAGTATGGCTACACCTTC. The chain combines TRBV6-4 with TRBJ1-2, with 8 bases matching TRBD1. The CDR3 has 13 amino acids. In germline, CDR1 is MRHNA, CDR2 SNTAGT. V lost 6 bases to trimming and J lost 5 bases; unmatched junction nucleotides: 5.

The V call is TRBV30, the J call TRBJ1-4; no reliable D call. Germline V gene lookup returns CDR1 GTSNPN and CDR2 SVGIG (reference sequence). This CDR3 comprises 14 residues. V lost 2 bases, J lost 1 base, and 8 bases lay in between. CDR3 sequence reads: CAWSFTGTNEKLFF. CDR3 nucleotide sequence: TGTGCCTGGAGTTTCACTGGAACTAATGAAAAACTGTTTTTT.

This clone was counted a few times. The chain carries TRBV7-2 and TRBJ1-6, with TRBD1 matching 7 bases. The trim removed 7 bases at V and 4 bases at J, leaving 4 bases unmatched. The germline gives CDR1 SGHTA, CDR2 FQGNSA. This CDR3 spans 14 amino acids. The DNA for the CDR3 is TGTGCCAGCACCTGGGACAGATATAATTCACCCCTCCACTTT. It encodes CASTWDRYNSPLHF.